What follows are 24 T cell receptor beta chains derived from one specimen sequenced in a study of blood T cell repertoires in COVID-19. Data came from immunoSEQ multiplex PCR; TCRdb stores just in-frame clones and leaves some out. The repertoire holds about 200,000 clones, with approximately 91% as singletons. The sequenced sample consisted of peripheral blood. All receptors derive from a man aged 50-59 years with COVID-19, enrolled during active disease.

The CDR3 DNA follows: TGTGCCAGCAGTTACTCGGGTCAGGTCAACTACGAGCAGTACTTC. Amino acids: CASSYSGQVNYEQYF. V is TRBV6-5 and J is TRBJ2-7, with D unclear. Looked up from germline, CDR1 is MNHEY and CDR2 is SVGAGI. This CDR3 region has 15 residues. The V end was cut by 0 bases, the J end by 3 bases, with 12 bases between.

The chain uses TRBV19 and TRBJ2-2, with 7 nucleotides matching TRBD1. The V segment lost 3 bases and the J segment 0 bases; nucleotides outside the gene matches: 7. CDR1 is LNHDA, CDR2 SQIVND, per germline (reference sequence). This CDR3 spans 17 amino acids. CDR3 in DNA: TGTGCCAGTAGTATTAGGGCCCAGGGGGCGAACACCGGGGAGCTGTTTTTT. Translating gives CASSIRAQGANTGELFF.

In this sample, this clone turned up once. The chain carries TRBV24-1 and TRBJ1-3, with D possibly matching TRBD1 (5 bases). CDR1 is KGHDR and CDR2 is SFDVKD in the germline V gene. V shed 5 bases and J shed 4 bases, with 8 bases lying between them. The CDR3 length is 13 residues. The CDR3 region has the DNA TGTGCCACCAGTGCCAGGGCCGGAAACACCATATATTTT. Amino acids: CATSARAGNTIYF.

This chain connects TRBV7-9 to TRBJ2-1, with 9 bases lining up with TRBD2. The CDR3 runs to 15 residues. From germline, CDR1 is SEHNR and CDR2 FQNEAQ (reference sequence). V lost 7 bases, J lost 4 bases, and 8 bases stayed unmatched. The CDR3 sequence is CASKHSGSEYNEQFF. As DNA, the CDR3 is TGTGCCAGCAAACATAGCGGGAGCGAGTACAATGAGCAGTTCTTC.

This clone was seen just once. This chain links TRBV7-8 with TRBJ2-7; 8 bases match TRBD2. The CDR3 runs 15 residues. V shed 5 bases and J 7 bases; nucleotides not matched to a gene: 13. CDR1 and CDR2 (germline): SGHVS, FQNEAQ. The CDR3 DNA is TGTGCCAGCAGCGGGGGGGGACTAGTTGGTCGGGAGCAGTACTTC. Translated: CASSGGGLVGREQYF.

This sequence joins TRBV7-2 and TRBJ1-1, with D possibly matching TRBD1 (6 bases). Germline CDR1 is SGHTA and CDR2 is FQGNSA. CDR3 length equals 16 residues. The V end lost 5 bases, the J end lost 2 bases, and 18 bases lay between the germline ends. CDR3 amino acids: CASSRDIMGQNTEAFF. Written as DNA, the CDR3 is TGTGCCAGCAGCAGGGACATAATGGGGCAAAACACTGAAGCTTTCTTT.

This clone was found once. The chain uses TRBV5-1 and TRBJ2-3; a weak D match, TRBD2 (6 bases). V lost 4 bases to trimming and J lost 0 bases, with 9 bases between them. CDR1 and CDR2 (germline): SGHRS, YFSETQ. This CDR3 is built from 14 residues. Written as DNA, the CDR3 is TGCGCCAGCAGCGGGACTTCTAGCACAGATACGCAGTATTTT. Amino acids: CASSGTSSTDTQYF.

This clone was observed a single time. This chain joins TRBV6-5 and TRBJ2-2; 12 bases agree with TRBD2. Germline V lookup: CDR1 MNHEY, CDR2 SVGAGI. This CDR3 is 15 amino acids long. The V and J ends lost 7 bases and 7 bases, in that order; junction bases with no gene match: 7. The CDR3 sequence: CASTRTSGEVGELFF. The CDR3, as DNA: TGTGCCAGCACCCGGACTAGCGGGGAGGTCGGGGAGCTGTTTTTT.

The chain uses TRBV27 and TRBJ2-2; 9 bases map to TRBD2. CDR3 length equals 15 residues. Losses at the gene ends were 4 bases for V and 5 bases for J; bases not matched to a gene: 5. Germline V gene sequence: CDR1 MNHEY, CDR2 SMNVEV (reference sequence). The CDR3: CASSWLAGRTGELFF. The DNA of the CDR3 is TGTGCCAGCAGTTGGCTAGCGGGAAGGACCGGGGAGCTGTTTTTT.

This sequence joins TRBV2 and TRBJ2-1, with D tentatively TRBD1 (5 bases). V was pared by 7 bases and J by 0 bases, with 13 bases between. The CDR3 totals 15 residues. The germline V gene encodes CDR1 SNHLY and CDR2 FYNNEI. The CDR3 DNA reads as TGTGCCAGCATTTTAGGTGACAGCTCCTACAATGAGCAGTTCTTC. Its protein product is CASILGDSSYNEQFF.

The chain carries TRBV10-3 and TRBJ1-2; 7 bases line up with TRBD1. The V and J ends lost 9 bases and 5 bases, in that order; junction bases with no gene match: 6. Germline V gene lookup returns CDR1 ENHRY and CDR2 SYGVKD. The CDR3 is made up of 12 amino acids. CDR3 residues: CAIQGESYGYTF. The CDR3 nucleotides are TGTGCCATTCAGGGGGAAAGTTATGGCTACACCTTC.

Comments on this clone: The same CDR3 arises from other DNA sequences in this sample as well. The J gene is TRBJ2-7, the V gene TRBV3-1 (or the pseudogene TRBV3-2), with 8 bases aligning to TRBD1. V dropped 4 bases and J dropped 0; count of bases not matched to a gene: 2. The CDR3 has 14 residues. Germline V gene sequence: CDR1 LGHDT, CDR2 YNNKEL (reference sequence). The CDR3 DNA reads as TGTGCCAGCAGCCCAGGACAGGGCTCCTACGAGCAGTACTTC. Translating gives CASSPGQGSYEQYF.

The V and J genes are TRBV19 and TRBJ1-5; D not certain. V was cut by 7 bases and J by 5 bases, with 15 bases left in between. CDR1 is LNHDA and CDR2 is SQIVND in the germline V gene (reference sequence). This CDR3 spans 14 amino acids. DNA for the CDR3: TGTGCCAGTAATAGGATAAGCGATTATCAGCCCCAGCATTTT. This gives the protein CASNRISDYQPQHF. Based on the CDR3 plus reference TRBV19 and TRBJ1-5, the full variable domain is DGGITQSPKYLFRKEGQNVTLSCEQNLNHDAMYWYRQDPGQGLRLIYYSQIVNDFQKGDIAEGYSVSREKKESFPLTVTSAQKNPTAFYLCASNRISDYQPQHFGDGTRLSIL.

V usage is TRBV4-3 and J usage is TRBJ1-2, with 9 bases aligning to TRBD1. This CDR3 spans 15 amino acids. Looked up from germline, CDR1 is LGHNA and CDR2 is YSLEER. Losses at the gene ends were 0 bases for V and 1 base for J; bases not matched to a gene: 0. CDR3 residues: CASSQEDRGNYGYTF. The CDR3 region has the DNA TGCGCCAGCAGCCAAGAGGACAGGGGTAACTATGGCTACACCTTC.

The rearrangement joins TRBV18 to TRBJ1-4; the match to TRBD1 covers 10 bases. J was trimmed by 4 bases and V by 2 bases; bases with no gene match: 7. The CDR3 covers 17 residues. CDR1 is KGHSH and CDR2 is LQKENI in the germline V gene. The CDR3 sequence is CASSPYGTGDINEKLFF. DNA of the CDR3: TGTGCCAGCTCACCATATGGGACAGGGGATATTAATGAAAAACTGTTTTTT. The whole variable domain, filled in from reference TRBV18 and TRBJ1-4, reads NAGVMQNPRHLVRRRGQEARLRCSPMKGHSHVYWYRQLPEEGLKFMVYLQKENIIDESGMPKERFSAEFPKEGPSILRIQQVVRGDSAAYFCASSPYGTGDINEKLFFGSGTQLSVL.

This clone was picked up a small number of times. Compared with germline, one end of the junction differs, possibly owing to a read error. Other nucleotide sequences in the sample specify the same CDR3. The chain couples TRBV6-1 to TRBJ2-5, with D perhaps TRBD2 (7 bases). Germline V gene lookup returns CDR1 MNHNS and CDR2 SASEGT. The CDR3 spans 16 residues. CDR3 loop: CASCEGGRGAGETQYF. DNA for the CDR3: TGTGCCAGCTGTGAAGGGGGGAGGGGGGCTGGGGAGACCCAGTACTTC.

V gene TRBV9 combines with J gene TRBJ2-6; no clear D. Germline-derived CDR1 and CDR2 are SGDLS and YYNGEE. V lost 7 bases to trimming and J lost 0 bases, with 11 bases between them. The CDR3 contains 15 residues. The DNA of the CDR3 is TGTGCCAGCGGGCCCGCCGGCTCTGGGGCCAACGTCCTGACTTTC. Amino acids: CASGPAGSGANVLTF. The full variable domain, completed using reference TRBV9 and TRBJ2-6, is DSGVTQTPKHLITATGQRVTLRCSPRSGDLSVYWYQQSLDQGLQFLIQYYNGEERAKGNILERFSAQQFPDLHSELNLSSLELGDSALYFCASGPAGSGANVLTFGAGSRLTVL.

The chain carries TRBV19 and TRBJ2-4; D call uncertain. V shed 9 bases and J shed 0 bases, with 12 bases lying between them. This CDR3 is 14 amino acids long. Per germline, CDR1 LNHDA and CDR2 SQIVND (reference sequence). The CDR3 DNA is TGTGCCAGCCAGGCACAGCTAGCCAAAAACATTCAGTACTTC. This translates into CASQAQLAKNIQYF. The full variable domain, with the rest looked up from reference TRBV19 and TRBJ2-4, is DGGITQSPKYLFRKEGQNVTLSCEQNLNHDAMYWYRQDPGQGLRLIYYSQIVNDFQKGDIAEGYSVSREKKESFPLTVTSAQKNPTAFYLCASQAQLAKNIQYFGAGTRLSVL.

The chain is built from TRBV12-3 or TRBV12-4 and TRBJ2-5; 9 bases fit TRBD1. V shed 5 bases and J 5 bases; nucleotides not matched to a gene: 3. This CDR3 spans 13 amino acids. Here the CDR3 reads CASSIQGAETQYF. For the CDR3, the DNA is TGTGCCAGCAGTATACAGGGGGCGGAGACCCAGTACTTC.

This chain joins TRBV21-1 and TRBJ2-3; the table's D call of TRBD1 was not tested on the DNA. TRBV21-1 is classified as a pseudogene. The CDR3 extends over 16 amino acids. CDR3 residues: CASSPRNARSPDTQYF. Written as DNA, the CDR3 is TGTGCCAGCAGCCCCAGGAATGCACGCTCCCCAGATACGCAGTATTTT.

This clone was counted once. The chain combines TRBV12-3 or TRBV12-4 with TRBJ2-1; TRBD2 might be the D (6 bases). This CDR3 spans 13 amino acids. Trimming removed 6 bases from V and 8 bases from J, with 14 bases in between. CDR3 nucleotide sequence: TGTGCCAGCAGCCCGACTAGATCGGATGAGCAGTTCTTC. This translates into CASSPTRSDEQFF.

This chain connects TRBV28 to TRBJ1-5; the D is unclear. V shed 4 bases and J shed 6 bases, with 7 bases lying between them. Germline CDR1 MDHEN, CDR2 SYDVKM. The CDR3 has 12 residues. The CDR3 region has the DNA TGTGCCAGCAGTTCCCAGGCTCAGCCCCAGCATTTT. This translates into CASSSQAQPQHF.

The chain uses TRBV4-1 and TRBJ2-7, with TRBD1 matching 7 bases. This CDR3 contains 13 residues. Losses at the gene ends were 0 bases for V and 12 bases for J; bases not matched to a gene: 8. In germline, CDR1 is MGHRA, CDR2 YSYEKL. CDR3 sequence reads: CASSQDIDRASYF. The DNA of the CDR3 is TGCGCCAGCAGCCAAGATATAGACAGGGCCTCGTACTTC.

The chain couples TRBV2 to TRBJ2-2; 10 positions agree with TRBD1. Germline V gene data show CDR1 as SNHLY and CDR2 as FYNNEI. Unmatched junction bases numbered 16, after V lost 6 bases and J lost 6 bases. The CDR3 totals 18 residues. CDR3 sequence: CASSEIRAGTGVPGELFF. The CDR3 nucleotides read TGTGCCAGCAGCGAAATTCGGGCCGGGACAGGGGTCCCCGGGGAGCTGTTTTTT.